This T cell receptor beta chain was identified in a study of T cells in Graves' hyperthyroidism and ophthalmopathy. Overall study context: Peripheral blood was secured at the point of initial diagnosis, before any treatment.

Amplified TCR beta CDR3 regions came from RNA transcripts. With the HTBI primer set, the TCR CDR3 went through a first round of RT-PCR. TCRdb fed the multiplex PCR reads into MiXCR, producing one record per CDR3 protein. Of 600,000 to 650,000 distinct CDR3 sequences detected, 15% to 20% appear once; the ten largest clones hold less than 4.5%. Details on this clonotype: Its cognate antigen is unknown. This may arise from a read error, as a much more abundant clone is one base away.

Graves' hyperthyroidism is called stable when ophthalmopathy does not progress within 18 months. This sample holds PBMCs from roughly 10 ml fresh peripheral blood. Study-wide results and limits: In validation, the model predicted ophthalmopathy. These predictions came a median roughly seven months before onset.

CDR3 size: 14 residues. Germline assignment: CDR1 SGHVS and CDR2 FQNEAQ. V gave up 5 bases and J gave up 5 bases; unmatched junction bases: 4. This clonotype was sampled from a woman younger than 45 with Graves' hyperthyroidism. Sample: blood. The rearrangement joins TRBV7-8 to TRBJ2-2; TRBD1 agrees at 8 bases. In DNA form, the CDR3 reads TGTGCCAGCAGCCGACGACAGGGGACCGGGGAGCTGTTTTTT. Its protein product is CASSRRQGTGELFF. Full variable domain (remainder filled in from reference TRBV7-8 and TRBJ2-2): GAGVSQSPRYKVAKRGQDVALRCDPISGHVSLFWYQQALGQGPEFLTYFQNEAQLDKSGLPSDRFFAERPEGSVSTLKIQRTQQEDSAVYLCASSRRQGTGELFFGEGSRLTVL.